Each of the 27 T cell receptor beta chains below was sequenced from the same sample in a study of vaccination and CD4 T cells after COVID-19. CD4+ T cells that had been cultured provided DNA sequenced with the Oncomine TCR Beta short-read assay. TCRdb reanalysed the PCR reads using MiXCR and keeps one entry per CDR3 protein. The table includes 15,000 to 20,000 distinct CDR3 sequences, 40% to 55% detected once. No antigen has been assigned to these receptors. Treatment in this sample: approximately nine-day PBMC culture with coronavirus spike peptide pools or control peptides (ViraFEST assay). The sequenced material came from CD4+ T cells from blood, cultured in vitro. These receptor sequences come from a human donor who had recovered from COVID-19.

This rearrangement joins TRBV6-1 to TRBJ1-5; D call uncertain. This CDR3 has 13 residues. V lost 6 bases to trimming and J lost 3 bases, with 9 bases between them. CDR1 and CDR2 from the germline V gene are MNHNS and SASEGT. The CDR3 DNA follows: TGTGCCAGCAGGGGGAAGTTCAATCAGCCCCAGCATTTT. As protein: CASRGKFNQPQHF.

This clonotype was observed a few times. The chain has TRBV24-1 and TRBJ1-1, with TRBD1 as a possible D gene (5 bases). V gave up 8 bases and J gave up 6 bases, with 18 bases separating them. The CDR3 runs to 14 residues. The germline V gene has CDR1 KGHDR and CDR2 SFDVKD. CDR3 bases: TGTGCCACCAAGTCGGGGGGGTCCAACGCTGAAGCTTTCTTT. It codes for CATKSGGSNAEAFF.

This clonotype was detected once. The CDR3 nucleotides read TGTGCCAGCAGCCCCCCCGGGAGCAGCTACGAGCAGTACTTC. This translates into CASSPPGSSYEQYF. The rearrangement joins TRBV6-1 to TRBJ2-7; TRBD2 is a possible D gene (6 bases). V was cut by 6 bases and J by 3 bases, with 15 bases left in between. The CDR3 loop spans 14 amino acids. Germline V gene lookup returns CDR1 MNHNS and CDR2 SASEGT.

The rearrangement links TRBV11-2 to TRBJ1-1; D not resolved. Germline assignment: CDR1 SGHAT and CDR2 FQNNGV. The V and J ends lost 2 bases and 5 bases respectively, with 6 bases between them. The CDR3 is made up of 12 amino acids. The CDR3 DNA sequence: TGTGCCAGCAGCTTACTGGGGACTGAAGCTTTCTTT. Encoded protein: CASSLLGTEAFF. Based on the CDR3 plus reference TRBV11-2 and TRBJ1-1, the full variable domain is EAGVAQSPRYKIIEKRQSVAFWCNPISGHATLYWYQQILGQGPKLLIQFQNNGVVDDSQLPKDRFSAERLKGVDSTLKIQPAKLEDSAVYLCASSLLGTEAFFGQGTRLTVV.

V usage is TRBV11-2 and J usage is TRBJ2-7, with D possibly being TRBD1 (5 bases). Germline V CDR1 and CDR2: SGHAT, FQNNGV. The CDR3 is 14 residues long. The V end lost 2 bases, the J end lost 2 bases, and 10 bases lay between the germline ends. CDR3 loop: CASSLQQVAYEQYF. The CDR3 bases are TGTGCCAGCAGCTTACAACAGGTAGCCTACGAGCAGTACTTC.

CDR3 in DNA: TGTGCCAGCAGCCCCGAAACGGACAGCCCTTGGAGTCTCCTCACCTATGGCTACACCTTC. It encodes CASSPETDSPWSLLTYGYTF. The V and J genes are TRBV7-2 and TRBJ1-2; D is perhaps TRBD1 (6 bases). Germline loops: CDR1 SGHTA, CDR2 FQGNSA. There are 20 residues in the CDR3. Trimming cost V 5 bases and J 4 bases, with 32 bases left between them.

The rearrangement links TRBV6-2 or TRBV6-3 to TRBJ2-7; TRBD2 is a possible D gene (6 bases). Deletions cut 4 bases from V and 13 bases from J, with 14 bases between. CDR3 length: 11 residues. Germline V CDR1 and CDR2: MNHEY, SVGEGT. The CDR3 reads CASSWRAGAYF. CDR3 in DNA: TGTGCCAGCAGTTGGAGGGCAGGCGCCTACTTC.

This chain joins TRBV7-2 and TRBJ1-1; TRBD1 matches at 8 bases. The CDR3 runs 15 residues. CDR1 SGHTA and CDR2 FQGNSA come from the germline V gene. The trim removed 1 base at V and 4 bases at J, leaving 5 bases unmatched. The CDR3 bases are TGTGCCAGCAGCTTAGGACAGGGGCTGGGCACTGAAGCTTTCTTT. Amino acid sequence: CASSLGQGLGTEAFF.

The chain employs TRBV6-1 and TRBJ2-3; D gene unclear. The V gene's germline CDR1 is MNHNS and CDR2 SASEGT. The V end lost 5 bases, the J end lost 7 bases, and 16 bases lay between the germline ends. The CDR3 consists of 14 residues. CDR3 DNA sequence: TGTGCCAGCAGTCCCGGCCCACTTGGAAATACGCAGTATTTT. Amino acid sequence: CASSPGPLGNTQYF.

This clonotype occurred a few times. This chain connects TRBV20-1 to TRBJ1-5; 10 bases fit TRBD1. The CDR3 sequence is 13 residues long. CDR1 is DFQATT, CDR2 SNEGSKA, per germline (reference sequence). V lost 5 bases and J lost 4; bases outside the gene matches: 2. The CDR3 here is CSAGDRGNQPQHF. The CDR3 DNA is TGCAGTGCTGGGGACAGGGGTAATCAGCCCCAGCATTTT.

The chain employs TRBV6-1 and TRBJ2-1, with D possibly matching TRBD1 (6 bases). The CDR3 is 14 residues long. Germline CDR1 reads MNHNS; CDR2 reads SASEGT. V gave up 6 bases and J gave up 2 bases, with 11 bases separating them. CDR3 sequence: CASRERDTYNEQFF. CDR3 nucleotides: TGTGCCAGCAGGGAACGGGACACCTACAATGAGCAGTTCTTC.

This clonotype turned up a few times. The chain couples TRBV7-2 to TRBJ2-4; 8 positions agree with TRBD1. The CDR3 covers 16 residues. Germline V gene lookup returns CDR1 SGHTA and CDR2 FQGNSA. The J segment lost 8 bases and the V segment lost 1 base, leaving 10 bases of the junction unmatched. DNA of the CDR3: TGTGCCAGCAGCTTAGTCGGACAGGGAACCCTCGACATTCAGTACTTC. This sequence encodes CASSLVGQGTLDIQYF.

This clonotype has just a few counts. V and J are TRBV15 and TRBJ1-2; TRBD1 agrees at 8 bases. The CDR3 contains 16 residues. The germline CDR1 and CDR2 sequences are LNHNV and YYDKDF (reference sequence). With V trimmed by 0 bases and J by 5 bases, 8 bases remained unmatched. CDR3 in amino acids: CATSRDRAGGLYGYTF. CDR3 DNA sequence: TGTGCCACCAGCAGAGATAGGGCAGGGGGCCTATATGGCTACACCTTC.

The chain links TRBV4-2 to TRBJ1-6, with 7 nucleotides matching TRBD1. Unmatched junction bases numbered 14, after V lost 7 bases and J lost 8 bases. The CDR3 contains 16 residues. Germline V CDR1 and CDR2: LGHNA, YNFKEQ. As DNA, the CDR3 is TGTGCCAGCACTCCTGGAACCGGGACAGATTATTCACCCCTCCACTTT. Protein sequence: CASTPGTGTDYSPLHF.

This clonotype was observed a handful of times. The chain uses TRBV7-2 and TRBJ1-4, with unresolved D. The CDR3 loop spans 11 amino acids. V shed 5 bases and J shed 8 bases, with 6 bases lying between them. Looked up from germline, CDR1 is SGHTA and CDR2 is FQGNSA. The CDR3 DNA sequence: TGTGCCAGCAGCGTCGGCGAAAAACTGTTTTTT. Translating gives CASSVGEKLFF.

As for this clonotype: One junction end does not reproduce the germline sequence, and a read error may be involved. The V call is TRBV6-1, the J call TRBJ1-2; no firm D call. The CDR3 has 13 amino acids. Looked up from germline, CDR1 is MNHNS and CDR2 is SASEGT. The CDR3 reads CACSSTGNYGYTF. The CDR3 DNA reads TGTGCCTGCAGCTCTACGGGGAACTATGGCTACACCTTC.

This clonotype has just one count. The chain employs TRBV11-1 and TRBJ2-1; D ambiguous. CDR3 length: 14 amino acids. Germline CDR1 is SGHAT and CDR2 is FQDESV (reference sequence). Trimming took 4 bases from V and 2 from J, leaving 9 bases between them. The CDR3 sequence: CASSYVFPYNEQFF. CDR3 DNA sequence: TGTGCCAGCAGCTACGTATTCCCCTACAATGAGCAGTTCTTC.

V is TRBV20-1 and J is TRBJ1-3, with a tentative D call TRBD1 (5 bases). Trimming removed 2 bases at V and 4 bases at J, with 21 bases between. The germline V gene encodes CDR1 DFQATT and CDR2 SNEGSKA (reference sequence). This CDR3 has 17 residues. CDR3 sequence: CSARKGNRYHPGNTIYF. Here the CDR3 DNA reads TGCAGTGCTAGAAAGGGGAATAGATACCACCCAGGAAACACCATATATTTT.

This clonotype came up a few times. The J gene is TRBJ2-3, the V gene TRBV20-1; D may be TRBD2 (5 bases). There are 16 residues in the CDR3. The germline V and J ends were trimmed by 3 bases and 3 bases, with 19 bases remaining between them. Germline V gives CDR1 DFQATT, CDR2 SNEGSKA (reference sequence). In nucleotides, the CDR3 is TGCAGTGCTAGGGACCCCCACTCCGGGGAGACAGATACGCAGTATTTT. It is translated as CSARDPHSGETDTQYF.

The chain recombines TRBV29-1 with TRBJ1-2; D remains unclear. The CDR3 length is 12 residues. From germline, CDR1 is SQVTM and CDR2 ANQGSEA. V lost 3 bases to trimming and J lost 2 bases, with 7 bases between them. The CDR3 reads CSVDGGNYGYTF. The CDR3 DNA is TGCAGCGTTGACGGAGGGAACTATGGCTACACCTTC.

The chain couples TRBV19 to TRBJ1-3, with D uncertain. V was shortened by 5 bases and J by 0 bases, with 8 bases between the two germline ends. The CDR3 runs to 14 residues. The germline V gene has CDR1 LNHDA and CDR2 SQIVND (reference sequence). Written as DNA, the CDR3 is TGTGCCAGTAGTCCTAATTACTCTGGAAACACCATATATTTT. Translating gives CASSPNYSGNTIYF.

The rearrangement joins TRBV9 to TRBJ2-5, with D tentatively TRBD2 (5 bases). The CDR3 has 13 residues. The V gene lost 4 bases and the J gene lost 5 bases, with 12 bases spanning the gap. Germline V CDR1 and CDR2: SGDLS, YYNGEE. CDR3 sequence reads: CASSINGGETQYF. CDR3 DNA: TGTGCCAGCAGCATAAACGGCGGGGAGACCCAGTACTTC. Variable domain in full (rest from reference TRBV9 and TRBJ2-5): DSGVTQTPKHLITATGQRVTLRCSPRSGDLSVYWYQQSLDQGLQFLIQYYNGEERAKGNILERFSAQQFPDLHSELNLSSLELGDSALYFCASSINGGETQYFGPGTRLLVL.

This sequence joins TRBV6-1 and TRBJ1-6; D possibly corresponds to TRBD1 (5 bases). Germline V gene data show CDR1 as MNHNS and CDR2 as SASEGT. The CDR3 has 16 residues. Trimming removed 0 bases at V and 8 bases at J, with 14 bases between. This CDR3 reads CASSEALYLGDSPLHF. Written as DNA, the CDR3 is TGTGCCAGCAGTGAAGCGCTTTATTTAGGGGATTCACCCCTCCACTTT.

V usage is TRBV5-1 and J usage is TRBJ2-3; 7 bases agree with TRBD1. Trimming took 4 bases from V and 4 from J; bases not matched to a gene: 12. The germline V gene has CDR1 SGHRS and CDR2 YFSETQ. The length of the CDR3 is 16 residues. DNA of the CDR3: TGCGCCAGCAGCCTAGGGACAGATCTTGCCCCAGATACGCAGTATTTT. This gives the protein CASSLGTDLAPDTQYF.

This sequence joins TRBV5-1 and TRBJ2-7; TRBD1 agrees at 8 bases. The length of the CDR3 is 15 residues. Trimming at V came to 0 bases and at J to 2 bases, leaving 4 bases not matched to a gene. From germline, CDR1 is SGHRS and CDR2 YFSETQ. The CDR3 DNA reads TGCGCCAGCAGCTTGGCCGGGACAGGCCCCTACGAGCAGTACTTC. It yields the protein CASSLAGTGPYEQYF.

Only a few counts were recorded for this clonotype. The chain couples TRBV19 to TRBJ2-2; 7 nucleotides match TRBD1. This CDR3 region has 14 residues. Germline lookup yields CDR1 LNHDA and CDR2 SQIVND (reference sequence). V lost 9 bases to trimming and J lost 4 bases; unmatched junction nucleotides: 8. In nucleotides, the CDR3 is TGTGCCAGGGGACAGCATTTCGGCACCGGGGAGCTGTTTTTT. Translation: CARGQHFGTGELFF.

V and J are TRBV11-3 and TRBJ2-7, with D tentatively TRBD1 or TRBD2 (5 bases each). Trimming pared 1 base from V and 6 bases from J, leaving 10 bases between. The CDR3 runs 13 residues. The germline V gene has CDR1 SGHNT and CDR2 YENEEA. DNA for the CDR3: TGTGCCAGCAGCTTAGTTCGGGGCCGCGAGCAGTACTTC. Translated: CASSLVRGREQYF.